Shown below are 4 T cell receptor beta chains from a single sample sequenced in a study of brain T cells in children with intractable seizures. TCRdb's table, derived via immunoSEQ multiplex PCR, lists solely in-frame clones and lacks some. Among hundreds of thousands of clones listed, about 93% were seen once. Time point specified: blood from clinic visit 5 months post-surgery; TSC patient then seizure free. Sequencing used peripheral blood, obtained about 5 months after surgery. The receptors derive from a boy less than two years old with tuberous sclerosis and intractable seizures.

V and J are TRBV6-5 and TRBJ1-5; 7 bases match TRBD1. Per germline, CDR1 MNHEY and CDR2 SVGAGI. CDR3 length: 13 amino acids. V lost 5 bases and J lost 5; bases outside the gene matches: 3. The CDR3 DNA follows: TGTGCCAGCAGTCAGGGGGGGGATCAGCCCCAGCATTTT. As protein: CASSQGGDQPQHF.

J is TRBJ2-2 and V is TRBV28, with 7 bases identical to TRBD2. The V gene's germline CDR1 is MDHEN and CDR2 SYDVKM. This CDR3 is 15 amino acids long. The V gene end was trimmed by 5 bases and the J gene end by 4 bases; junction bases not matched to a gene: 7. The CDR3, as DNA: TGTGCCAGCAGTGTCGCCGGGGAGGGCACCGGGGAGCTGTTTTTT. As protein: CASSVAGEGTGELFF.

The J gene is TRBJ1-5, the V gene TRBV24-1, with D perhaps matching TRBD1 (5 bases). The germline V and J ends were trimmed by 2 bases and 0 bases, with 13 bases remaining between them. Germline CDR1 is KGHDR and CDR2 is SFDVKD. The CDR3 covers 17 residues. The CDR3 loop reads CATSDSGAEYSNQPQHF. The CDR3 DNA is TGTGCCACCAGTGATTCTGGGGCAGAATATAGCAATCAGCCCCAGCATTTT.

In DNA, the CDR3 is TGTGCCTGGAGTGTAACAGGTCTTAACTATGGCTACACCTTC. Encoded protein: CAWSVTGLNYGYTF. The rearrangement uses TRBV30 and TRBJ1-2, with D possibly matching TRBD1 (5 bases). The CDR3 is 14 amino acids. The V gene lost 0 bases and the J gene lost 1 base, with 9 bases spanning the gap. Looked up from germline, CDR1 is GTSNPN and CDR2 is SVGIG (reference sequence).